This TCR beta chain emerged from a study of graft-versus-host responses after intestinal transplantation. Study context: Multivisceral, liver-intestinal, or isolated intestinal grafts went to recipients. Induction with anti-thymocyte globulin, then tacrolimus and steroids for roughly 3 years, was given to all recipients. Study observations and caveats: Marrow from the recipient contained GvH clones, some of which had appeared first in ileum or blood. Peak GvH clone levels in circulation were associated with early post-transplant HvG declines.

TCRdb keeps only in-frame clones here, not all; method: immunoSEQ multiplex PCR. The sample has 90,000 to 100,000 clones, roughly nine tenths seen once. As to this clone: What it recognizes is unknown.

CDR1 and CDR2 from the germline V gene are MDHEN and SYDVKM. The V and J ends lost 9 bases and 2 bases respectively, with 17 bases between them. The CDR3 spans 14 residues. The source was unstimulated CD8+ T cells sorted from spleen or lymph node cells, collected before intestinal transplant. The genes are TRBV28 and TRBJ2-7; unclear D gene. The sequence derives from a human donor who received an intestinal transplant. The DNA of the CDR3 is TGTGCCAGTACCTCCGTCGGGTTCACCTACGAGCAGTACTTC. It specifies CASTSVGFTYEQYF.